The present T cell receptor beta chain was sequenced within a study of shared clonotypes between healthy human individuals (dated by TCRdb to the early 2020s). Some background on the complete study: The cohort included a few men and two women between 18 and 49 years of age. For each donor, CD4 naive and CD4 memory were each given three plates, CD8 naive was given two plates, and CD8 memory was given one plate. Blood TCR repertoires of about 5 healthy adults were deeply sequenced to estimate repertoire size and the extent of clonotype sharing between individuals. To increase sequencing depth and limit assay-specific biases, different laboratories used diverse techniques to prepare libraries and sequence TCR repertoires. Leukapheresis yielded between about 0.85 and 10 billion PBMCs per donor. The full study reports these points: Sampling was restricted to blood, and TCR repertoires in tissues likely differ from the TCR repertoires found in blood. Rarefaction of sorted-subset datasets indicated incomplete sequencing despite the large sequencing depth. Across several donors, 5% to 6% of naive CD4, approximately 4% of naive CD8, 2% to 2.5% of memory CD4, and over 0.35% of memory CD8 clonotypes were shared. Naive subsets generally had larger estimated clonotype richness than memory subsets did. Pairwise subsampling led to the expectation that sequencing depth would affect the degree of clonotype sharing among donors. The genetic and exposure-history diversity represented was limited by the small number of donors. Compared with non-shared clonotypes, clonotypes shared by all four sorted-subset donors had higher generation probabilities.

TCR CDR3 regions were amplified from genomic DNA by multiplex PCR using the deep immunoSEQ assay. Extracted genomic DNA from each cell subset was spread evenly across all wells of several immunoSEQ 96-well plates, with each plate serving as a replicate. Each replicate PCR for sorted subsets received roughly 0.2 ug genomic DNA, equal to about 30,000 T cell genomes. The purified libraries were quantified using a Qubit 3.0 fluorometer, sized with a Bioanalyzer 2100, and then quantified again using the KAPA Library Quantification kit. A separate single-read 150-cycle Illumina NextSeq 550 flow cell was used to sequence each immunoSEQ 96-well plate. The study's own analysis went as follows. The immunoSEQ output contained only junctional sequences without quality scores, so filtering could not match that applied to full-length reads. To assign V/J genes and CDR3, sequences were annotated against IMGT germline references using PyIR, a Python wrapper for IgBLAST v1.9. Reads with weak V/J assignments (E-value above 1e-6), missing CDR3, stop codons, out-of-frame junctions, or ambiguous translated residues were removed. V3J clonotypes were defined as sequences sharing an identical inferred V gene, J gene, and CDR3 amino acid sequence. To compute the percentage overlap between repertoires, the number of shared unique clonotypes was divided by the size of the smaller repertoire. Three approaches were used to assess repertoire richness: RTK rarefaction, the Chao1 estimator, and Recon v2.1 estimates of unobserved clonotypes. Generation probabilities were computed with OLGA for all TCRbeta clonotypes obtained by the gDNA method from several donors. TCRdb took this table from immuneACCESS and kept in-frame rearrangements with V and J called. Such tables lack part of the clones; where checked against another copy, unresolved V genes explain under half of the gap, and the rest is unexplained. The D gene and trimming were derived from the DNA, and the V and J assignments and clone size from that table. In all, the sample holds roughly 2,000,000 clones, and 80% to 95% of those were seen once. More than 1.5% of the sample comes from the top ten.

CD8 naive samples were CD45RO-negative cells positively selected for CCR7, giving a CD45RA+CCR7+ population that excluded TemRA cells. The donors were healthy, HIV-negative adults with no recently reported acute infections or vaccinations. Only Caucasian adults living in Nashville, Tennessee, USA were represented among the donors. Blood was collected by leukapheresis, and PBMCs were isolated by Ficoll-Histopaque density gradient centrifugation and then cryopreserved in liquid nitrogen vapor phase. Analytical flow cytometry was used to check the purity and quantity of each magnetically sorted T cell population. Genomic DNA was isolated from each sorted fraction and quantified by UV absorbance on a Nanodrop 2000c. With respect to this clone: Its antigen remains undetermined. It has no much larger one-base neighbor in the sample; base qualities were not kept.

Including the terminal cysteine and phenylalanine, the CDR3 comprises 15 residues. CDR3 DNA is the only sequence kept; it has 45 bases, read in frame from the first base. Trimming costs V 7 bases and J 11 bases, and their ends lie 26 bases apart. Taken from the germline V gene, the CDR1 and CDR2 loops are MGHRA and YSYEKL. The chain was built from TRBV4-1 and TRBJ1-1; the D gene lacks a confident call. This TCR was recovered from a man younger than 30 in good health. Some clones in this sample may be carry-over from other donors' samples. Source material: naive CD8+ T cells from PBMCs. The cell subset or site label on this specimen signifies: CD45RA+CCR7+. The CDR3 reads as follows: CASTRLVRRDLGAFF. The nucleotide sequence is given as TGCGCCAGCACCCGTCTAGTCCGACGGGATTTAGGGGCTTTCTTT.